Listed below are T cell receptor beta chains from one sample, sequenced in a study of T-cell memory formation after mild COVID-19. TCRdb re-called the 5' RACE reads with MiXCR, one entry per CDR3 protein. The sample lists roughly 120,000 distinct CDR3 sequences, about 15% occurring once. Sequencing was carried out using PBMCs or a T cell subset sorted from them (not recorded which). These TCRs come from an adult woman who had mild COVID-19 (a few samples of this study predate the infection). Cell type and time point are not known. Each CDR3 is given with its conserved first and last residue. The order of the fields is V gene, clone size, D gene, J gene, CDR3 protein, CDR3 DNA. A D gene is named only where the DNA matches it firmly. Size values are once, few and many counts, or a class for expanded clones, and some rows have none.

>TRBV20-1|-|TRBD1|TRBJ2-7
CSARTGSYEQYF
TGCAGTGCCCGGACAGGTTCCTACGAGCAGTACTTC
>TRBV7-2|-|-|TRBJ2-3
CASSSDLYTDTQYF
TGTGCCAGCAGCTCCGACTTATACACAGATACGCAGTATTTT
>TRBV4-2|few|-|TRBJ2-2
CASSQGDSRNTGELFF
TGTGCCAGCAGCCAAGGGGATAGCAGGAACACCGGGGAGCTGTTTTTT
>TRBV7-3|few|TRBD2|TRBJ2-1
CASSISPGLAGSEQFF
TGTGCCAGCAGCATATCCCCGGGACTAGCGGGAAGTGAGCAGTTCTTC
>TRBV5-1|-|-|TRBJ2-7
CASTTMGGRPYEQYF
TGCGCCAGCACCACCATGGGGGGCCGTCCCTACGAGCAGTACTTC
>TRBV5-6|few|TRBD2|TRBJ2-7
CASSLWGTSGNEQYF
TGTGCCAGCAGCTTGTGGGGGACTAGCGGTAACGAGCAGTACTTC
>TRBV3-1|-|TRBD2|TRBJ2-7
CASSLAGGAFVGEQYF
TGTGCCAGCAGTCTAGCGGGAGGTGCCTTCGTGGGCGAGCAGTACTTC
>TRBV27|few|TRBD2|TRBJ2-7
CASSSLTGTSPYEQYF
TGTGCCAGCAGTTCCTTGACCGGGACTAGCCCCTACGAGCAGTACTTC
>TRBV6-2/TRBV6-3|-|-|TRBJ2-1
CASTSQGNPYNEQFF
TGTGCCAGCACCTCACAGGGAAATCCTTACAATGAGCAGTTCTTC
>TRBV2|few|TRBD2|TRBJ2-1
CASGRQGLAGGVIGEQFF
TGTGCCAGCGGAAGACAGGGACTAGCGGGAGGGGTAATTGGTGAGCAGTTCTTC
>TRBV5-1|few|TRBD1|TRBJ2-7
CASSPLQGASYEQYF
TGCGCCAGCAGCCCCCTCCAGGGGGCTTCCTACGAGCAGTACTTC
>TRBV24-1|-|-|TRBJ1-5
CATSGGGNQPQHF
TGTGCCACCAGCGGAGGGGGCAATCAGCCCCAGCATTTT
>TRBV20-1|-|TRBD1|TRBJ1-2
CSARISVTGGSTGYGYTF
TGCAGTGCTAGAATATCAGTTACAGGGGGCAGTACTGGGTATGGCTACACCTTC
>TRBV19|-|TRBD2|TRBJ2-1
CASSRGLAGGTYNEQFF
TGTGCCAGTAGTAGGGGACTAGCGGGGGGAACCTACAATGAGCAGTTCTTC
>TRBV11-2|-|-|TRBJ2-1
CASSLKYLYNEQFF
TGTGCCAGCAGCTTGAAGTACCTTTACAATGAGCAGTTCTTC
>TRBV30|-|TRBD1|TRBJ2-5
CAWSGDRGRQETQYF
TGTGCCTGGAGTGGGGACAGGGGACGTCAGGAGACCCAGTACTTC
>TRBV7-3|-|TRBD2|TRBJ2-5
CASSPSGTRGETQYF
TGTGCCAGCAGCCCGAGCGGGACCCGGGGAGAGACCCAGTACTTC
>TRBV6-5|-|TRBD1|TRBJ1-6
CASRHDRASNNSPLHF
TGTGCCAGCAGACACGACAGGGCAAGTAATAATTCACCCCTCCACTTT
>TRBV5-1|few|-|TRBJ1-5
CASSFRGDPNQPQHF
TGCGCCAGCAGCTTTCGAGGTGATCCTAATCAGCCCCAGCATTTT
>TRBV24-1|few|TRBD1|TRBJ2-5
CATGTEETQYF
TGTGCCACCGGGACAGAAGAGACCCAGTACTTC
>TRBV7-9|few|TRBD1|TRBJ1-2
CASSRGQGDGYTF
TGTGCCAGCAGCCGAGGACAGGGGGATGGCTACACCTTC
>TRBV6-5|few|-|TRBJ1-1
CASSYGRTGNTEAFF
TGTGCCAGCAGTTACGGGCGAACAGGGAACACTGAAGCTTTCTTT
>TRBV2|-|-|TRBJ2-5
CASRQEQETQYF
TGTGCCAGCAGACAGGAGCAAGAGACCCAGTACTTC
>TRBV7-3|-|-|TRBJ2-2
CASSFEGRSTGELFF
TGTGCCAGCAGCTTCGAAGGTCGGTCCACCGGGGAGCTGTTTTTT
>TRBV6-5|-|-|TRBJ1-2
CASSYSEGTHLLYRYTF
TGTGCCAGCAGTTACTCCGAAGGCACCCATTTACTGTATCGCTACACCTTC
>TRBV7-3|-|-|TRBJ2-2
CASSQLSNTGELFF
TGTGCCAGCAGCCAGCTTTCGAACACCGGGGAGCTGTTTTTT
>TRBV9|-|TRBD2|TRBJ2-1
CASSVALAGGLNEQFF
TGTGCCAGCAGCGTAGCTCTAGCGGGAGGGTTAAATGAGCAGTTCTTC
>TRBV4-2|-|TRBD2|TRBJ2-1
CASSQDLREGRDEQFF
TGTGCCAGCAGCCAAGATCTCCGGGAGGGCCGGGATGAGCAGTTCTTC
>TRBV12-3/TRBV12-4|-|-|TRBJ1-1
CASSLREGAEAFF
TGTGCCAGCAGTTTAAGGGAGGGCGCTGAAGCTTTCTTT
>TRBV29-1|-|-|TRBJ1-1
CSAMLGPEAFF
TGCAGCGCTATGCTCGGCCCTGAAGCTTTCTTT
>TRBV29-1|-|TRBD2|TRBJ2-3
CSVEFSISGSGTDTQYF
TGCAGCGTTGAATTTTCGATTAGCGGGAGTGGCACAGATACGCAGTATTTT
>TRBV5-1|-|TRBD2|TRBJ2-1
CASSYTGTSADEQFF
TGCGCCAGCAGCTACACCGGGACTAGCGCCGATGAGCAGTTCTTC
>TRBV6-1|many|-|TRBJ2-7
CASSEEETYEQYF
TGTGCCAGCAGTGAAGAGGAAACCTACGAGCAGTACTTC
>TRBV25-1|few|TRBD2|TRBJ2-1
CASSEGLGAGNPYEQFF
TGTGCCAGCAGTGAAGGACTGGGAGCGGGGAACCCCTATGAGCAGTTCTTC
>TRBV4-3|-|-|TRBJ1-2
CASSQDRIGFYGYTF
TGCGCCAGCAGCCAAGATCGTATAGGATTCTATGGCTACACCTTC
>TRBV11-2|-|-|TRBJ2-3
CASSSGGGGPSTDTQYF
TGTGCCAGCAGCTCTGGGGGTGGGGGGCCAAGCACAGATACGCAGTATTTT
>TRBV10-2|few|-|TRBJ1-6
CASSDMGSPLHF
TGCGCCAGCAGTGATATGGGGTCACCCCTCCACTTT
>TRBV30|few|TRBD1|TRBJ1-1
CAWSKTGVTEAFF
TGTGCCTGGAGTAAAACAGGGGTCACTGAAGCTTTCTTT
>TRBV7-9|-|-|TRBJ1-2
CASSSLYGYTF
TGTGCCAGCAGCTCACTATATGGCTACACCTTC
>TRBV4-2|few|TRBD2|TRBJ2-5
CASSQELAYQETQYF
TGTGCCAGCAGCCAAGAACTAGCGTACCAAGAGACCCAGTACTTC
>TRBV20-1|-|-|TRBJ2-7
CSARGPSYEQYF
TGCAGTGCCAGGGGACCCTCCTACGAGCAGTACTTC
>TRBV5-1|-|-|TRBJ2-5
CASTWSGQHQETQYF
TGCGCCAGCACCTGGAGCGGACAGCACCAAGAGACCCAGTACTTC
>TRBV5-6|-|TRBD2|TRBJ2-7
CASSWGTRAYEQYF
TGTGCCAGCAGCTGGGGGACTAGGGCCTACGAGCAGTACTTC
>TRBV30|-|-|TRBJ2-1
CAVNEQFF
TGTGCCGTCAATGAGCAGTTCTTC
>TRBV24-1|-|TRBD1|TRBJ2-3
CATSDTAGTGSPLTQYF
TGTGCCACCAGTGATACGGCCGGGACAGGGAGTCCCCTTACGCAGTATTTT
>TRBV4-1|-|TRBD2|TRBJ2-7
CASSQVFRGTSGAPAYEQYF
TGCGCCAGCAGCCAAGTGTTTAGGGGGACTAGCGGGGCGCCCGCCTACGAGCAGTACTTC
>TRBV7-2|many|TRBD2|TRBJ2-3
CASKLGGSTDTQYF
TGTGCCAGCAAACTCGGGGGGAGCACAGATACGCAGTATTTT
>TRBV7-7|few|-|TRBJ2-5
CASSLSGTGETQYF
TGTGCCAGCAGCTTATCCGGGACCGGGGAGACCCAGTACTTC
>TRBV12-3/TRBV12-4|few|TRBD1|TRBJ1-2
CASRIGRGQQGYTF
TGTGCCAGCAGGATAGGGAGGGGGCAGCAAGGCTACACCTTC
>TRBV6-5|-|-|TRBJ1-1
CASSYRGEAFF
TGTGCCAGCAGTTACAGAGGTGAAGCTTTCTTT
>TRBV4-2|few|-|TRBJ2-7
CASSQDRVSYEQYF
TGTGCCAGCAGCCAAGATCGGGTCTCCTACGAGCAGTACTTC
>TRBV20-1|-|-|TRBJ1-4
CSASEVGGEKLFF
TGCAGTGCTTCTGAGGTCGGTGGGGAAAAACTGTTTTTT
>TRBV7-6|few|TRBD2|TRBJ2-3
CASSSGLALPRGQYF
TGTGCCAGCAGCTCTGGACTAGCGCTACCGCGAGGGCAGTATTTT
>TRBV4-3|-|TRBD2|TRBJ2-1
CASSPGGGHEQFF
TGCGCCAGCAGCCCGGGGGGGGGCCATGAGCAGTTCTTC
>TRBV5-1|-|-|TRBJ1-2
CASSSYPDSQGYGYTF
TGCGCCAGCAGCTCCTACCCCGACAGCCAGGGGTATGGCTACACCTTC
>TRBV6-5|few|TRBD2|TRBJ2-7
CASSSGGPLYF
TGTGCCAGCAGCTCGGGGGGGCCGTTGTACTTC
>TRBV27|-|TRBD1|TRBJ2-7
CASATGVNEQYF
TGTGCCAGTGCGACAGGGGTGAACGAGCAGTACTTC
>TRBV7-2|-|-|TRBJ2-3
CASSSQGLLRSTDTQYF
TGTGCCAGCAGCTCACAAGGACTTCTTCGGAGCACAGATACGCAGTATTTT